Each of the 21 T cell receptor beta chains below was sequenced from the same sample in a study of regulatory T cells in long-lasting Graves disease (dated by TCRdb to 2020 to 2023). According to the study, the label for this sample's time point signals: newly diagnosed GD, antithyroid drugs for less than 3 months. RNA was extracted from PBMCs in TRIzol for both TCR sequencing and RNA sequencing. Library preparation was by multiplex PCR. TCRdb shows the sequencer as Illumina HiSeq 4000. To build TCR beta libraries, CDR3 regions were amplified by Arm-PCR using iRepertoire HTBI primers. TCRdb reworked the public reads: Q25 trimming with fastp, MiXCR clone assembly, productive beta chains retained. Rows with one shared CDR3 protein collapse into an entry with the most common genes and DNA. The sample data list over 200,000 distinct CDR3 sequences, and about 18% of these were observed just once. The ten largest make up roughly 15% of the sample.

The same specimen was also included in a second study, on T cells in Graves' hyperthyroidism and ophthalmopathy.

The sample in question was peripheral blood mononuclear cells (PBMCs), obtained at new diagnosis, from a patient treated with antithyroid drugs. These receptors all stem from a woman in her thirties with Graves disease. Donor details come from another sample of the same person, matched by shared clones.

This clonotype was counted between two and nine times. The chain is built from TRBV27 and TRBJ2-7; 10 positions agree with TRBD2. CDR3 length: 14 residues. V shed 2 bases and J 2 bases; nucleotides not matched to a gene: 0. From germline, CDR1 is MNHEY and CDR2 SMNVEV (reference sequence). In DNA form, the CDR3 reads TGTGCCAGCAGTTTACTAGCGGGGGCCTACGAGCAGTACTTC. It specifies CASSLLAGAYEQYF.

CDR3 sequence (DNA): TGTGCCATCAGTCCGGGACTAGCGGGGGGGCATGAGCAGTTCTTC. Encoded protein: CAISPGLAGGHEQFF. The gene calls are TRBV10-3 and TRBJ2-1; 16 bases match TRBD2. Trimming removed 5 bases from V and 8 bases from J; junction bases left unmatched: 3. CDR1 ENHRY and CDR2 SYGVKD come from the germline V gene. The CDR3 is 15 residues long.

This clonotype has more than one count but fewer than ten. This sequence joins TRBV6-1 and TRBJ2-4, with TRBD1 identical over 8 bases. In germline, CDR1 is MNHNS, CDR2 SASEGT. J was trimmed by 3 bases and V by 6 bases; bases with no gene match: 7. This CDR3 spans 15 amino acids. CDR3 amino acids: CASSPGQGGKNIQYF. The CDR3 coding sequence is TGTGCCAGCAGCCCTGGACAGGGCGGCAAAAACATTCAGTACTTC.

As for this clonotype: A read error is possible here, since a much larger clone lies one base away. This chain connects TRBV7-9 to TRBJ2-1, with no clear D. CDR1 SEHNR and CDR2 FQNEAQ come from the germline V gene (reference sequence). This CDR3 has 15 residues. V was trimmed by 4 bases and J by 8 bases, leaving 18 bases between them. CDR3 DNA: TGTGCCAGCAGCTACAGACCCCCTCGAGGCTATGAGCAGTTCTTC. Its protein is CASSYRPPRGYEQFF.

This clonotype was seen many times. The chain recombines TRBV7-9 with TRBJ2-5, with D tentatively TRBD1 (6 bases). The CDR3 runs to 15 residues. V gave up 3 bases and J gave up 7 bases, with 18 bases separating them. Per the germline V gene, CDR1 is SEHNR and CDR2 is FQNEAQ (reference sequence). The CDR3 DNA reads TGTGCCAGCAGCTTTCCCCGGGACAAAGCCGGGACCCAGTACTTC. Translating gives CASSFPRDKAGTQYF. The variable domain in full, completed from reference TRBV7-9 and TRBJ2-5, reads DTGVSQNPRHKITKRGQNVTFRCDPISEHNRLYWYRQTLGQGPEFLTYFQNEAQLEKSRLLSDRFSAERPKGSFSTLEIQRTEQGDSAMYLCASSFPRDKAGTQYFGPGTRLLVL.

This clonotype was observed at least ten times. A junction boundary mismatches the germline segment, possibly from a read error. The rearrangement joins TRBV6-2 or TRBV6-3 to TRBJ1-1; maybe TRBD1 (5 bases). There are 14 residues in the CDR3. Germline V gene data show CDR1 as MNHEY and CDR2 as SVGEGT. The CDR3 region is CASSMGTSNTEAFF. As DNA, the CDR3 is TGCGCCAGCAGTATGGGGACGTCGAACACTGAAGCTTTCTTT.

This clonotype has ten or more counts. The rearrangement links TRBV19 to TRBJ1-6, with TRBD1 identical over 8 bases. The CDR3 totals 16 residues. From germline, CDR1 is LNHDA and CDR2 SQIVND (reference sequence). The junction had 14 bases not matched to a gene; V was cut back by 6 bases and J by 10 bases. In nucleotides, the CDR3 is TGTGCCAGTAGCAAATATCCGGGACAGGTCGGGTCACCCCTCCACTTT. Its translation is CASSKYPGQVGSPLHF. Together with reference TRBV19 and TRBJ1-6, the CDR3 gives the full variable domain: DGGITQSPKYLFRKEGQNVTLSCEQNLNHDAMYWYRQDPGQGLRLIYYSQIVNDFQKGDIAEGYSVSREKKESFPLTVTSAQKNPTAFYLCASSKYPGQVGSPLHFGNGTRLTVT.

This clonotype was detected many times. The chain has TRBV11-3 and TRBJ2-1; tentatively, D is TRBD2 (5 bases). Trimming left V 0 bases short and J 12 bases short, with 12 bases between. This CDR3 comprises 13 residues. CDR1 is SGHNT and CDR2 is YENEEA in the germline V gene. This CDR3 is CASSLDPRRGQFF. The CDR3 DNA reads TGTGCCAGCAGCTTAGATCCCCGACGGGGGCAGTTCTTC. Full variable domain (missing parts from reference TRBV11-3 and TRBJ2-1): EAGVVQSPRYKIIEKKQPVAFWCNPISGHNTLYWYLQNLGQGPELLIRYENEEAVDDSQLPKDRFSAERLKGVDSTLKIQPAELGDSAVYLCASSLDPRRGQFFGPGTRLTVL.

In its sample, this clonotype was seen many times. The V call is TRBV14, the J call TRBJ1-1, with no clear D. The CDR3 loop spans 15 amino acids. Germline lookup yields CDR1 SGHDN and CDR2 FVKESK. Trimming cost V 1 base and J 2 bases, with 11 bases left between them. CDR3 amino acids: CASSQASHPNTEAFF. The CDR3 region has the DNA TGTGCCAGCAGCCAAGCTTCACACCCAAACACTGAAGCTTTCTTT.

This clonotype was observed at least ten times. The rearrangement uses TRBV2 and TRBJ1-5; D is uncertain. V gave up 7 bases and J gave up 7 bases, with 11 bases separating them. CDR3 size: 12 residues. CDR1 is SNHLY and CDR2 is FYNNEI in the germline V gene. CDR3 nucleotide sequence: TGTGCCAGCACCGAGGGTGCGCAGCCCCAGCATTTT. Its protein is CASTEGAQPQHF.

Of note for this clonotype: A much larger clone differs from this one at a single base, so this may be a read error. This sequence joins TRBV18 and TRBJ1-4; no reliable D call. Germline V CDR1 and CDR2: KGHSH, LQKENI. The CDR3 extends over 16 amino acids. The V end lost 0 bases, the J end lost 9 bases, and 17 bases lay between the germline ends. As DNA, the CDR3 is TGTGCCAGCTCACCACCCCTGACCGACCCGGGGAAAAAACTGTTTTTT. It is translated as CASSPPLTDPGKKLFF.

This clonotype occurred many times. The chain carries TRBV2 and TRBJ2-5, with TRBD1 matching 8 bases. The CDR3 is made up of 14 amino acids. The J segment lost 2 bases and the V segment lost 4 bases, leaving 3 bases of the junction unmatched. Germline V gene lookup returns CDR1 SNHLY and CDR2 FYNNEI. CDR3 DNA: TGTGCCAGCAGTGGAGGGACAGGTCAAGAGACCCAGTACTTC. Protein: CASSGGTGQETQYF.

This clonotype showed up just once. V is TRBV12-3 or TRBV12-4 and J is TRBJ1-5; 12 bases align to TRBD1. The CDR3 has 18 amino acids. After removal of 7 bases from V and 2 bases from J, the junction contained 12 bases not matched to a gene. The CDR3 spells CASTYPGGTGGGNQPQHF. The CDR3 coding sequence is TGTGCCAGCACCTACCCCGGGGGGACAGGGGGCGGCAATCAGCCCCAGCATTTT.

This clonotype was picked up many times. The gene calls are TRBV19 and TRBJ2-2; the D is unclear. The germline V gene encodes CDR1 LNHDA and CDR2 SQIVND (reference sequence). This CDR3 has 12 amino acids. Trimming cost V 7 bases and J 6 bases, with 9 bases left between them. The CDR3 loop reads CASIGRAGELFF. The CDR3 DNA is TGTGCCAGTATCGGGCGTGCCGGGGAGCTGTTTTTT.

This clonotype was observed a single time. A read error is likely here: a far larger clone is one base away. This chain links TRBV12-3 or TRBV12-4 with TRBJ2-1, with D perhaps assigned TRBD1 or TRBD2 (6 bases each). The CDR3 contains 14 residues. The CDR3 loop is CAGSPTDGGREQFF. In DNA, the CDR3 is TGTGCCGGCAGTCCAACTGATGGGGGGCGTGAGCAGTTCTTC.

On this clonotype: A read error may produce the germline difference seen at one junction end. The V gene is TRBV18, the J gene TRBJ1-6; no firm D call. The CDR3 extends over 15 amino acids. Germline loops: CDR1 KGHSH, CDR2 LQKENI. The CDR3 reads CVSSPQVAGNSPLHF. The CDR3 nucleotides are TGTGTCAGCTCACCCCAGGTAGCCGGTAATTCACCCCTCCACTTT.

This clonotype appeared many times. The rearrangement uses TRBV11-2 and TRBJ1-5, with TRBD1 as a possible D gene (5 bases). This CDR3 has 17 residues. Per the germline V gene, CDR1 is SGHAT and CDR2 is FQNNGV. Trimming took 0 bases from V and 4 from J, leaving 16 bases between them. For the CDR3, the DNA is TGTGCCAGCAGCTTAGATGGGTTAGGGGTCATAAATCAGCCCCAGCATTTT. Amino acids: CASSLDGLGVINQPQHF.

A remark on this clonotype: Since a far larger clone is one base different, this is likely a read error. It is likely a read error, because the conserved phenylalanine at the end of the CDR3 is missing. The chain joins TRBV9 to TRBJ1-1; D may be TRBD1 (6 bases). The CDR3 runs to 12 residues. From germline, CDR1 is SGDLS and CDR2 YYNGEE. CDR3 residues: CASSTSGDEAFL. The CDR3 bases are TGCGCCAGCAGCACCTCAGGGGATGAAGCTTTCCTT.

This clonotype came up many times. The chain has TRBV20-1 and TRBJ1-1; tentative D call: TRBD1 (5 bases). The CDR3 spans 14 residues. Germline-derived CDR1 and CDR2 are DFQATT and SNEGSKA (reference sequence). V was cut by 3 bases and J by 4 bases, with 15 bases left in between. The CDR3 loop reads CSASLLQESTEAFF. The CDR3 DNA is TGCAGTGCTAGTCTACTACAGGAGAGCACTGAAGCTTTCTTT.

This clonotype was seen repeatedly, ten times or more. This chain connects TRBV4-1 to TRBJ1-1; D remains unclear. The germline CDR1 and CDR2 sequences are MGHRA and YSYEKL. CDR3 size: 13 residues. V lost 0 bases to trimming and J lost 6 bases, with 8 bases between them. The CDR3 here is CASSQEWQAEAFF. In DNA, the CDR3 is TGCGCCAGCAGCCAAGAATGGCAGGCTGAAGCTTTCTTT.

This clonotype was observed at least ten times. The chain couples TRBV6-1 to TRBJ1-5, with 9 positions matching TRBD1. J gave up 5 bases and V 6 bases, and 5 bases lay outside the gene matches. CDR3 length equals 14 residues. CDR1 and CDR2 (germline): MNHNS, SASEGT. Here the CDR3 reads CASSRTGGDQPQHF. In DNA form, the CDR3 reads TGTGCCAGCAGCCGAACAGGGGGCGATCAGCCCCAGCATTTT.